This T cell receptor (beta chain) was observed in a study of T cell repertoires in cytomegalovirus infection. Study observations and caveats: Clonotypes of TCR beta that were HLA-C-restricted and CMV-specific dominated the ex vivo response.

TCRdb itself ran the reads through MiXCR, one entry per CDR3 protein. Of 250,000 or so distinct CDR3 sequences listed, approximately 10% were seen once; the top ten hold approximately 15%. This CDR3 region has 14 residues. V lost 3 bases to trimming and J lost 6 bases, with 14 bases between them. Germline loops: CDR1 LGHNA, CDR2 YSLEER. With regard to this clonotype: As yet, its antigen is unknown.

The TCR originated in a human donor in good health (CMV status not recorded). Some clones in this sample may be carry-over from other donors' samples. V and J are TRBV4-3 and TRBJ1-1, with D unclear. The material sequenced was PBMCs. Written as DNA, the CDR3 is TGCGCCAGCAGCCAGGCCCTTGCGAGGGCTGAAGCTTTCTTT. This translates into CASSQALARAEAFF.